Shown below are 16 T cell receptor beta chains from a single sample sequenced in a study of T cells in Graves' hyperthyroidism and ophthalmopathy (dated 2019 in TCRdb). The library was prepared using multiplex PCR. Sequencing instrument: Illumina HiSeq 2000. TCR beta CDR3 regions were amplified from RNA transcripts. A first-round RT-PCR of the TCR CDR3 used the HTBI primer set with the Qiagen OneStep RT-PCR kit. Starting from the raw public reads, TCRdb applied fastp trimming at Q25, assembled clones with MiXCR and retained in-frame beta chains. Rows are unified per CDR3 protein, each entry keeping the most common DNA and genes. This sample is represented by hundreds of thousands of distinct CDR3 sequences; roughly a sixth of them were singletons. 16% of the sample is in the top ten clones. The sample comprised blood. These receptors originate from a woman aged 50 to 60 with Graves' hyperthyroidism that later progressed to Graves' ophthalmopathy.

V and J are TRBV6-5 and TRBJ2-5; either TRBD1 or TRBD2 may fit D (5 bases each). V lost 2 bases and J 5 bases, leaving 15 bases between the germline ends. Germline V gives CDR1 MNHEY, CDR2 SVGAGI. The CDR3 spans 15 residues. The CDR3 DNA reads TGTGCCAGCAGTTACGGTGGAGAAGGGGAGGAGACCCAGTACTTC. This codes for CASSYGGEGEETQYF.

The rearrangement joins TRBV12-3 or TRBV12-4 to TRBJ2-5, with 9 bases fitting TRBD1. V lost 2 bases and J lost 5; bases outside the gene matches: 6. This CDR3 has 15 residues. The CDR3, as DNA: TGTGCCAGCAGTTTATCACAGGGGGCGAGGGAGACCCAGTACTTC. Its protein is CASSLSQGARETQYF.

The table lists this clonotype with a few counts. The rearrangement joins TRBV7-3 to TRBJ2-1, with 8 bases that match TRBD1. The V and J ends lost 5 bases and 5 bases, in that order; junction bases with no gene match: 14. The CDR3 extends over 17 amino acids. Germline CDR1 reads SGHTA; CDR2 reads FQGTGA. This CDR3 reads CASSPVAGTGYHNEQFF. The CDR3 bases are TGTGCCAGCAGCCCAGTTGCCGGGACAGGCTACCACAATGAGCAGTTCTTC.

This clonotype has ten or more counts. As DNA, the CDR3 is TGTGCCAGCAGCCAGGGTAAAACGCAGCCCCAGCATTTT. It yields the protein CASSQGKTQPQHF. The gene calls are TRBV3-1 and TRBJ1-5; D unresolved. This CDR3 contains 13 residues. V was clipped by 3 bases and J by 7 bases, with 10 bases between them. Germline assignment: CDR1 LGHDT and CDR2 YNNKEL (reference sequence).

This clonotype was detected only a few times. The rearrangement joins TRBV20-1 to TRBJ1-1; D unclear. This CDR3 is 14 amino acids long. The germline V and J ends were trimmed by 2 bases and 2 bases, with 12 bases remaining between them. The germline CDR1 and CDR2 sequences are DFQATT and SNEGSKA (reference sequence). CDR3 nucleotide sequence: TGCAGTGCTAGAAGTATCCGGGGAAACACTGAAGCTTTCTTT. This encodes CSARSIRGNTEAFF.

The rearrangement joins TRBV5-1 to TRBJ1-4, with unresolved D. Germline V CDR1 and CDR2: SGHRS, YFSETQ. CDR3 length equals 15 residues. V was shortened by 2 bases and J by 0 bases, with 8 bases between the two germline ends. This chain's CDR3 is CASSFSQTTNEKLFF. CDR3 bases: TGCGCCAGCAGCTTCTCACAGACAACTAATGAAAAACTGTTTTTT.

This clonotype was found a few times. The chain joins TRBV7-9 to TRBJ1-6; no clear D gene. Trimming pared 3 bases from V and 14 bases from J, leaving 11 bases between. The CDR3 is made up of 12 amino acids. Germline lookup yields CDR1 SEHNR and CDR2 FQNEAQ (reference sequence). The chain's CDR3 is CASSLDWFALHF. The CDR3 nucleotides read TGTGCCAGCAGCTTGGATTGGTTCGCCCTCCACTTT.

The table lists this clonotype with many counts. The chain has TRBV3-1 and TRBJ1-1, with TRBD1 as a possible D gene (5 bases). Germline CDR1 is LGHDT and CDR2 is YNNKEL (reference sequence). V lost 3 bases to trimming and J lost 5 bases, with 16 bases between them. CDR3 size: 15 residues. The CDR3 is CASSQLDGRGTEAFF. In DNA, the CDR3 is TGTGCCAGCAGCCAGCTGGACGGTAGGGGAACTGAAGCTTTCTTT.

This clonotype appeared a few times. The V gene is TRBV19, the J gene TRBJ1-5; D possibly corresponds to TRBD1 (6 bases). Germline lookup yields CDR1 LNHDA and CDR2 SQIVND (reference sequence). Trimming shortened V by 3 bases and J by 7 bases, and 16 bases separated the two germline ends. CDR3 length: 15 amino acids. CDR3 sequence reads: CASSINRVARQPQHF. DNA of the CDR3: TGTGCCAGTAGTATTAACAGGGTTGCGCGACAGCCCCAGCATTTT.

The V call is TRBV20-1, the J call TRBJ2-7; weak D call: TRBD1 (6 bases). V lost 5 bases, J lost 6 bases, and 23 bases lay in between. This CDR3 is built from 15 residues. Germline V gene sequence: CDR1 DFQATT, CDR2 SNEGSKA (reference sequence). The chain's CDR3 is CSASPMGDTSPEQYF. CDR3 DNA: TGCAGTGCTTCCCCCATGGGGGACACCTCTCCCGAGCAGTACTTC.

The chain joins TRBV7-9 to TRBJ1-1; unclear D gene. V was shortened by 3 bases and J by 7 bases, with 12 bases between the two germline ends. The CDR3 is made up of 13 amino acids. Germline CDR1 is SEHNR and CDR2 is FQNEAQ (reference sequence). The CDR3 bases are TGTGCCAGCAGCTTCCCTGACGGGGTTGAAGCTTTCTTT. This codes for CASSFPDGVEAFF.

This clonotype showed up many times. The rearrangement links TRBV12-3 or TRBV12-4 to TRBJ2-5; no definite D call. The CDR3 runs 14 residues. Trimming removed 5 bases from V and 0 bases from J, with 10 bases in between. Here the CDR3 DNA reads TGTGCCAGCAGTCCCCCAGGAAACCAAGAGACCCAGTACTTC. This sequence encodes CASSPPGNQETQYF.

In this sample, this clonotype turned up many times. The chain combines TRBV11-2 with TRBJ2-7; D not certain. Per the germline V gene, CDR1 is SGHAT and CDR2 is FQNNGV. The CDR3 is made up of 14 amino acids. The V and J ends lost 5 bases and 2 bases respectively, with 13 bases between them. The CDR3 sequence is CASSQIRWAYEQYF. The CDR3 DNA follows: TGTGCCAGCAGCCAAATTAGGTGGGCCTACGAGCAGTACTTC.

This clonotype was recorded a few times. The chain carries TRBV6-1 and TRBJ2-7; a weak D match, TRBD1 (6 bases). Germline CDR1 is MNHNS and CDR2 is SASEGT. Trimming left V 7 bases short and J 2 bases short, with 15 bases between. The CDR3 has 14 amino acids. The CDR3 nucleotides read TGTGCCAGCACCAAAATGGGGGCGACCTACGAGCAGTACTTC. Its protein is CASTKMGATYEQYF.

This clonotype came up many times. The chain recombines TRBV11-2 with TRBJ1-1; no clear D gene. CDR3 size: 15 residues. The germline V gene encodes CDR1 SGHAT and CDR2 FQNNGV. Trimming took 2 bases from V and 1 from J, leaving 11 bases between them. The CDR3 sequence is CASSLKDVQNTEAFF. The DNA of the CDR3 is TGTGCCAGCAGCTTAAAGGATGTGCAGAACACTGAAGCTTTCTTT.

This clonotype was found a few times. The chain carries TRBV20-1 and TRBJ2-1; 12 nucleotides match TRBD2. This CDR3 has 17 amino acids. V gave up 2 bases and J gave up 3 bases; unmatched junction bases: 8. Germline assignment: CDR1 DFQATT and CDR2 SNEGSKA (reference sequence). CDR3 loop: CSARTVLAGGNYNEQFF. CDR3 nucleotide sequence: TGCAGTGCTAGAACTGTCCTAGCGGGGGGGAACTACAATGAGCAGTTCTTC.